Following are 20 T cell receptor beta chains from one sample sequenced in a study of identical twins. TCRdb passed the 5' RACE reads through MiXCR, listing each CDR3 protein once. The repertoire holds roughly 770,000 distinct CDR3 sequences, with around a sixth as singletons. This sample also belongs to another study, concerning T cells expressing NK-cell markers.

Sequenced sample: PBMCs. The receptors shown here come from a woman between 18 and 30 years old in good health.

V and J are TRBV5-1 and TRBJ2-1; 10 bases are a match to TRBD2. The germline CDR1 and CDR2 sequences are SGHRS and YFSETQ. The CDR3 length is 19 residues. Germline trimming cut 1 base from V and 0 bases from J; bases unmatched to any gene: 10. The CDR3 nucleotides are TGCGCCAGCAGCTTGCGTCACGGACTAGCGGCTAGCTCCTACAATGAGCAGTTCTTC. It encodes CASSLRHGLAASSYNEQFF.

J is TRBJ2-3 and V is TRBV5-5, with TRBD2 matching 9 bases. This CDR3 contains 16 residues. The V gene end was trimmed by 0 bases and the J gene end by 5 bases; junction bases not matched to a gene: 7. CDR1 SGHKS and CDR2 YYEKEE come from the germline V gene (reference sequence). This CDR3 reads CASSLGPAGGVDTQYF. In DNA, the CDR3 is TGTGCCAGCAGCTTGGGGCCCGCGGGAGGGGTAGATACGCAGTATTTT.

This clonotype was counted ten times or more. The genes are TRBV20-1 and TRBJ2-1; the match to TRBD2 covers 7 bases. Germline V lookup: CDR1 DFQATT, CDR2 SNEGSKA (reference sequence). The CDR3 length is 16 residues. Unmatched junction bases numbered 6, after V lost 1 base and J lost 0 bases. CDR3 amino acids: CSARGSSGNSYNEQFF. CDR3 bases: TGCAGTGCTAGAGGCTCTAGCGGAAACTCCTACAATGAGCAGTTCTTC.

The rearrangement joins TRBV20-1 to TRBJ1-2, with D tentatively TRBD1 (5 bases). V lost 0 bases and J 8 bases, leaving 7 bases between the germline ends. The germline gives CDR1 DFQATT, CDR2 SNEGSKA (reference sequence). The CDR3 sequence is 11 residues long. Here the CDR3 reads CSARDQGGYTF. In DNA, the CDR3 is TGCAGTGCTAGAGATCAGGGCGGCTACACCTTC.

Written as DNA, the CDR3 is TGCGCCAGCAGCCACACAGGCCAAGAGACCCAGTACTTC. Translating it yields CASSHTGQETQYF. This chain links TRBV4-3 with TRBJ2-5; maybe TRBD1 (5 bases). Germline V gene lookup returns CDR1 LGHNA and CDR2 YSLEER. Trimming left V 3 bases short and J 1 base short, with 6 bases between. The CDR3 has 13 residues.

This clonotype turned up a few times. The chain links TRBV20-1 to TRBJ2-1; 14 bases are a match to TRBD2. Germline CDR1 is DFQATT and CDR2 is SNEGSKA (reference sequence). V trimming: 6 bases; J trimming: 6 bases; junction bases outside the gene matches: 13. The CDR3 totals 17 residues. The chain's CDR3 is CSAKGLAGGLWINEQFF. The CDR3 region has the DNA TGCAGTGCAAAAGGACTAGCGGGAGGCCTTTGGATCAATGAGCAGTTCTTC.

This clonotype was recorded a few times. The gene calls are TRBV7-3 and TRBJ1-1, with a weak D call TRBD1 (6 bases). Germline V gene data show CDR1 as SGHTA and CDR2 as FQGTGA. The CDR3 is 15 residues long. V was trimmed by 0 bases and J by 4 bases, leaving 12 bases between them. DNA for the CDR3: TGTGCCAGCAGCTTAACGCCTACAGGGAGCACTGAAGCTTTCTTT. It codes for CASSLTPTGSTEAFF.

This clonotype was found a few times. The chain couples TRBV13 to TRBJ2-3, with 10 bases that match TRBD2. Germline V gene sequence: CDR1 PRHDT, CDR2 FYEKMQ (reference sequence). The V gene end was trimmed by 5 bases and the J gene end by 2 bases; junction bases not matched to a gene: 7. CDR3 length equals 16 residues. Here the CDR3 DNA reads TGTGCCAGCAGCCTGCACCTAGCGGGGGCCACAGATACGCAGTATTTT. Protein product: CASSLHLAGATDTQYF.

This clonotype showed up just a few times. J is TRBJ1-1 and V is TRBV29-1; D is possibly TRBD1 (6 bases). The CDR3 runs to 11 residues. Germline CDR1 is SQVTM and CDR2 is ANQGSEA. V gave up 7 bases and J gave up 10 bases, with 16 bases separating them. The CDR3 sequence is CSGFEKGGAFF. CDR3 DNA: TGCAGCGGGTTTGAGAAGGGGGGAGCTTTCTTT.

The chain has TRBV2 and TRBJ2-6; D is perhaps TRBD2 (7 bases). This CDR3 is built from 17 residues. Germline CDR1 SNHLY, CDR2 FYNNEI. Trimming removed 2 bases at V and 4 bases at J, with 15 bases between. DNA of the CDR3: TGTGCCAGCAGTGAAATGGGGAGGGGGACAGGGGCCAACGTCCTGACTTTC. It translates to CASSEMGRGTGANVLTF.

This chain connects TRBV29-1 to TRBJ2-1, with D unresolved. The CDR3 covers 14 residues. Trimming removed 1 base from V and 2 bases from J, with 9 bases in between. In germline, CDR1 is SQVTM, CDR2 ANQGSEA. The CDR3 spells CSVEGQIPYNEQFF. The CDR3 coding sequence is TGCAGCGTTGAAGGTCAGATCCCCTACAATGAGCAGTTCTTC.

This chain connects TRBV4-2 to TRBJ2-1, with 7 bases that match TRBD2. V was clipped by 3 bases and J by 7 bases; unmatched bases: 24. Germline CDR1 is LGHNA and CDR2 is YNFKEQ. The CDR3 covers 20 residues. The CDR3 sequence: CASSHTDFRLARYLTNEQFF. Written as DNA, the CDR3 is TGTGCCAGCAGCCACACAGACTTCCGACTAGCTAGGTACTTAACGAATGAGCAGTTCTTC.

This clonotype has a handful of counts. The rearrangement uses TRBV20-1 and TRBJ1-3, with D possibly matching TRBD1 (5 bases). Germline V gives CDR1 DFQATT, CDR2 SNEGSKA (reference sequence). This CDR3 comprises 14 residues. With 3 bases removed from V and 2 bases from J, the gap between germline ends came to 11 bases. The CDR3 is CSASGVGPGNTIYF. The CDR3 region has the DNA TGCAGTGCTAGTGGAGTGGGGCCTGGAAACACCATATATTTT.

This clonotype was counted only a few times. The chain recombines TRBV7-9 with TRBJ1-1, with D unresolved. Germline loops: CDR1 SEHNR, CDR2 FQNEAQ (reference sequence). Deletions cut 8 bases from V and 2 bases from J, with 15 bases between. The CDR3 length is 14 residues. This CDR3 reads CASLLGSGNTEAFF. DNA of the CDR3: TGTGCCAGCCTCCTAGGGTCCGGAAACACTGAAGCTTTCTTT.

The sample holds many counts of this clonotype. V usage is TRBV29-1 and J usage is TRBJ2-7; no clear D. Germline V gene sequence: CDR1 SQVTM, CDR2 ANQGSEA. Trimming shortened V by 4 bases and J by 5 bases, and 18 bases separated the two germline ends. The length of the CDR3 is 14 residues. The CDR3 here is CSVVLAGPLDEQYF. CDR3 bases: TGCAGCGTTGTTCTGGCAGGTCCTTTGGACGAGCAGTACTTC.

This chain joins TRBV11-1 and TRBJ2-1; 8 bases agree with TRBD1. V shed 2 bases, J shed 5 bases, and the junction held 14 bases outside the gene matches. Germline V gene data show CDR1 as SGHAT and CDR2 as FQDESV (reference sequence). The CDR3 runs to 18 residues. CDR3: CASSLRGPRDRYNNEQFF. CDR3 sequence (DNA): TGTGCCAGCAGCTTAAGAGGGCCCCGGGACAGGTACAACAATGAGCAGTTCTTC.

In this sample, this clonotype turned up a few times. The V call is TRBV7-8, the J call TRBJ2-7; D is possibly TRBD1 or TRBD2 (5 bases each). Germline CDR1 reads SGHVS; CDR2 reads FQNEAQ. V lost 3 bases and J lost 2, with 14 bases in between. The CDR3 sequence is 15 residues long. The CDR3 sequence: CASSFTGRGTYEQYF. CDR3 coding DNA: TGTGCCAGCAGCTTTACGGGACGCGGAACCTACGAGCAGTACTTC.

This clonotype has just a few counts. The chain recombines TRBV7-2 with TRBJ1-6, with 7 bases lining up with TRBD1. In germline, CDR1 is SGHTA, CDR2 FQGNSA. This CDR3 region has 14 residues. Unmatched junction bases numbered 5, after V lost 5 bases and J lost 7 bases. The CDR3 loop is CASSRTGGNSPLHF. The CDR3 DNA sequence: TGTGCCAGCAGCAGGACAGGAGGAAATTCACCCCTCCACTTT.

This clonotype showed up many times. V gene TRBV12-3 or TRBV12-4 combines with J gene TRBJ2-4; no clear D gene. The CDR3 is 12 residues long. With 3 bases removed from V and 5 bases from J, the gap between germline ends came to 5 bases. The chain's CDR3 is CASSFGENIQYF. The CDR3 DNA reads TGTGCCAGCAGTTTCGGTGAAAACATTCAGTACTTC.

This clonotype was seen only a few times. This rearrangement joins TRBV10-3 to TRBJ2-5, with D possibly called TRBD1 or TRBD2 (5 bases each). Looked up from germline, CDR1 is ENHRY and CDR2 is SYGVKD. The CDR3 totals 12 residues. V lost 8 bases, J lost 1 base, and 8 bases lay in between. The CDR3 nucleotides read TGTGCCATCGGGACGGGCCAAGAGACCCAGTACTTC. Its protein product is CAIGTGQETQYF.